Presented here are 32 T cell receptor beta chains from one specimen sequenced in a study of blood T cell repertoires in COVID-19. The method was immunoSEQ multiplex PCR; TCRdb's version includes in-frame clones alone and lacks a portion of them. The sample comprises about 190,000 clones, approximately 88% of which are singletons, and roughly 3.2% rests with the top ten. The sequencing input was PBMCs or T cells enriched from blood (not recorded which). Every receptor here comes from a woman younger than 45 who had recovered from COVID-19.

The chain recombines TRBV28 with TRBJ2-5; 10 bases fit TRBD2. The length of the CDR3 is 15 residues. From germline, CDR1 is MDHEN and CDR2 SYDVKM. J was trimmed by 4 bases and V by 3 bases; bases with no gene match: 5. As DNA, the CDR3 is TGTGCCAGCAGTTTTAGCGGGGGGTTGGGAGAGACCCAGTACTTC. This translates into CASSFSGGLGETQYF. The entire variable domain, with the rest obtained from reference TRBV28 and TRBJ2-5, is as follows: DVKVTQSSRYLVKRTGEKVFLECVQDMDHENMFWYRQDPGLGLRLIYFSYDVKMKEKGDIPEGYSVSREKKERFSLILESASTNQTSMYLCASSFSGGLGETQYFGPGTRLLVL.

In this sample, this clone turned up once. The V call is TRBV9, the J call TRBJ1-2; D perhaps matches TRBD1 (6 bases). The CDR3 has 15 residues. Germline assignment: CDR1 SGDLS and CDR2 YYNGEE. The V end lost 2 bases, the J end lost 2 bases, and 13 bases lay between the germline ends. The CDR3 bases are TGTGCCAGCAGCGTTTCGATAACAGGGAACTATGGCTACACCTTC. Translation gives CASSVSITGNYGYTF.

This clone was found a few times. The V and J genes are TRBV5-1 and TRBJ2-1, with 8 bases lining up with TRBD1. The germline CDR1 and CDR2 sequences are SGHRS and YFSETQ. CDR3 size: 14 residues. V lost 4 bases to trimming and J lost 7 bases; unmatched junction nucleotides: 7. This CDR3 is CASSVTGDRNEQFF. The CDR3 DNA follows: TGCGCCAGCAGCGTGACAGGGGATCGTAATGAGCAGTTCTTC.

CDR3 in amino acids: CASPSGNSGNTIYF. The CDR3 coding sequence is TGTGCCAGCCCGTCCGGGAACTCTGGAAACACCATATATTTT. J is TRBJ1-3 and V is TRBV19; no firm D call. V was shortened by 9 bases and J by 0 bases, with 12 bases between the two germline ends. The CDR3 spans 14 residues. Germline CDR1 reads LNHDA; CDR2 reads SQIVND (reference sequence).

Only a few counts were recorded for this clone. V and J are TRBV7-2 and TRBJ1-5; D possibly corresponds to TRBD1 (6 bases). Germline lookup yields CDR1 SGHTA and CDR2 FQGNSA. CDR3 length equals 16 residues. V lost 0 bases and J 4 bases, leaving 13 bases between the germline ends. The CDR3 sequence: CASSLAGQTFNQPQHF. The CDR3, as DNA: TGTGCCAGCAGCTTAGCGGGACAAACGTTTAATCAGCCCCAGCATTTT.

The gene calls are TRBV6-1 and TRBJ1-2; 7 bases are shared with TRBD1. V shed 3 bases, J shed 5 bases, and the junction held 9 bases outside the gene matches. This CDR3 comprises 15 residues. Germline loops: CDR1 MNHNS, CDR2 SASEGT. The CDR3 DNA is TGTGCCAGCAGTGAGGGGGGACAGACTTATTATGGCTACACCTTC. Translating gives CASSEGGQTYYGYTF.

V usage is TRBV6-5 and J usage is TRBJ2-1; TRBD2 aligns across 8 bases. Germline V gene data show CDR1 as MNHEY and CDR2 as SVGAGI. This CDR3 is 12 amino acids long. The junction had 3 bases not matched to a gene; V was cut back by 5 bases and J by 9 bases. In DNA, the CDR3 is TGTGCCAGCAGTCCGCGGGAGGCTGAGCAGTTCTTC. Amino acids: CASSPREAEQFF.

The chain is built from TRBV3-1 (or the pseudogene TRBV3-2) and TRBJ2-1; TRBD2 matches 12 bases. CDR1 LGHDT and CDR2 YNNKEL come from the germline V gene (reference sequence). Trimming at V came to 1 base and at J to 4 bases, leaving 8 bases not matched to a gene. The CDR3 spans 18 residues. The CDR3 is CASSQAPGTSGWYNEQFF. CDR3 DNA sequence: TGTGCCAGCAGCCAAGCCCCTGGGACTAGCGGGTGGTACAATGAGCAGTTCTTC.

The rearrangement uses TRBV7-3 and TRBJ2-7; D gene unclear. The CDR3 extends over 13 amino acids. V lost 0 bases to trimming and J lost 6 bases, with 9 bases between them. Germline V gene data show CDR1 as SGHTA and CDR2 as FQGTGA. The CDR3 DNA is TGTGCCAGCAGCTTAACAGCTAGTTCCGAGCAGTACTTC. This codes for CASSLTASSEQYF.

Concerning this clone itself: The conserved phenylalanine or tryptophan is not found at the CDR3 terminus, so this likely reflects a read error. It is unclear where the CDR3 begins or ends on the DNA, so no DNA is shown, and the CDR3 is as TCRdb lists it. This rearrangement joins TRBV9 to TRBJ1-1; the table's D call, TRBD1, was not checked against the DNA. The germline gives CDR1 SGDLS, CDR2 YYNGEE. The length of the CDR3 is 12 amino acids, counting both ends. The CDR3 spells CASSVPGQDTKG.

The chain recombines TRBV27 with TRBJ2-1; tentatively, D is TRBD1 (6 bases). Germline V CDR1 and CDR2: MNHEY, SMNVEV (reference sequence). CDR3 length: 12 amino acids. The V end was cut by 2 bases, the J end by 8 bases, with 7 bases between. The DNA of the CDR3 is TGTGCCAGCAGTTTACAGGGGTATGAGCAGTTCTTC. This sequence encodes CASSLQGYEQFF.

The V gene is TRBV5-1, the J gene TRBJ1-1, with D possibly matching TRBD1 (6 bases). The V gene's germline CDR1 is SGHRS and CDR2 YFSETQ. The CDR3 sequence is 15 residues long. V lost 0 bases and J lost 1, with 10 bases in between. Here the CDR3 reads CASSLAGHTNTEAFF. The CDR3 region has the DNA TGCGCCAGCAGCTTGGCGGGACATACGAACACTGAAGCTTTCTTT.

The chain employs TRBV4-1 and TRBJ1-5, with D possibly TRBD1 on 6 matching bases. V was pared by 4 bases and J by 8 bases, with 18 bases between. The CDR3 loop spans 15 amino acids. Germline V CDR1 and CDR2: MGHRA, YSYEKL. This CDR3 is CASSPEGGLPEPQHF. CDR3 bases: TGCGCCAGCAGCCCAGAGGGGGGGCTGCCAGAGCCCCAGCATTTT.

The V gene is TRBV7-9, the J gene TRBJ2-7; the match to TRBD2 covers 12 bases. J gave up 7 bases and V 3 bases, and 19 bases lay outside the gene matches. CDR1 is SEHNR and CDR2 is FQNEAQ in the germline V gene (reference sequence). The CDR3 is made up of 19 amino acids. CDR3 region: CASSLLLGPPSGRAREQYF. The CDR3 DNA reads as TGTGCCAGCAGCTTGTTGCTTGGACCTCCTAGCGGGAGGGCGAGAGAGCAGTACTTC.

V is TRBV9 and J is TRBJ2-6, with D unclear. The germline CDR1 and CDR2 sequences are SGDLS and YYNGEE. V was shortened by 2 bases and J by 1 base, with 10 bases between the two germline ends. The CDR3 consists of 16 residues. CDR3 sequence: CASSVGAVSGANVLTF. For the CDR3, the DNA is TGTGCCAGCAGCGTCGGAGCAGTGTCTGGGGCCAACGTCCTGACTTTC.

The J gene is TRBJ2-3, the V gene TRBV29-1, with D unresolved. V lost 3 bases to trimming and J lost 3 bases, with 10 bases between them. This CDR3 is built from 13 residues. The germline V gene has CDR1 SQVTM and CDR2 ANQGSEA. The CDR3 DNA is TGCAGCGTTGACGGGTTAAGGACAGATACGCAGTATTTT. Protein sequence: CSVDGLRTDTQYF.

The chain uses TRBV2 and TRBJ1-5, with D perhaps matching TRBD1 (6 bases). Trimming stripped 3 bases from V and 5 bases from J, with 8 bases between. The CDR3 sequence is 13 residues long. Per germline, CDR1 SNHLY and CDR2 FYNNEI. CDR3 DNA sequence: TGTGCCAGCAGTGACAGGGGACATCAGCCCCAGCATTTT. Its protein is CASSDRGHQPQHF.

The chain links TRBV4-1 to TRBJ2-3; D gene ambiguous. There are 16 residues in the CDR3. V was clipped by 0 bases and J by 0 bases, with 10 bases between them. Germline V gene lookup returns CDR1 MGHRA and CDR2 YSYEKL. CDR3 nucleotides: TGCGCCAGCAGCCAAGATGCGGATACTAGCACAGATACGCAGTATTTT. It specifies CASSQDADTSTDTQYF.

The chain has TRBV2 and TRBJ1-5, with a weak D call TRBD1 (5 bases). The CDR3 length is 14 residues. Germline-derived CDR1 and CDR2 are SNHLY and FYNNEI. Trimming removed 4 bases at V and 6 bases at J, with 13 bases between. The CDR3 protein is CASSGVQASQPQHF. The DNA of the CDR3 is TGTGCCAGCAGTGGGGTACAGGCTAGTCAGCCCCAGCATTTT.

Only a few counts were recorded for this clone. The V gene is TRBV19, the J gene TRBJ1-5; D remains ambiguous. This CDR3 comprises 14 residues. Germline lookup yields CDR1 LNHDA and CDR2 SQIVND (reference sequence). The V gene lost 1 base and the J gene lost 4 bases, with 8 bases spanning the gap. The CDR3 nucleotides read TGTGCCAGTAGTATAGTGGGCCCAAATCAGCCCCAGCATTTT. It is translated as CASSIVGPNQPQHF.

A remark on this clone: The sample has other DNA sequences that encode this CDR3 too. The CDR3 region is CASRGDRNTEAFF. The CDR3 DNA reads as TGTGCCAGCAGAGGGGACAGGAACACTGAAGCTTTCTTT. This sequence joins TRBV2 and TRBJ1-1; 7 nucleotides match TRBD1. This CDR3 spans 13 amino acids. The germline V gene encodes CDR1 SNHLY and CDR2 FYNNEI. Germline trimming cut 6 bases from V and 1 base from J; bases unmatched to any gene: 2.

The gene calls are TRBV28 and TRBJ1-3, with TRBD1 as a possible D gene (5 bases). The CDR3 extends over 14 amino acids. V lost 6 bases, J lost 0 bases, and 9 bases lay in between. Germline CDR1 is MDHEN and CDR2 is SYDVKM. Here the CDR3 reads CASSTGSSGNTIYF. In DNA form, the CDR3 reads TGTGCCAGCAGCACAGGAAGCTCTGGAAACACCATATATTTT.

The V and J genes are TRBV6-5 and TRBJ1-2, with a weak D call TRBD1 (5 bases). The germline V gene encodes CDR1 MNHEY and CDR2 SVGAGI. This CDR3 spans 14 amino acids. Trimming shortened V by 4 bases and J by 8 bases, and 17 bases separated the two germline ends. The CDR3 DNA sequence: TGTGCCAGCAGTTTTCAGGGTACAGTAAGGGGCTACACCTTC. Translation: CASSFQGTVRGYTF.

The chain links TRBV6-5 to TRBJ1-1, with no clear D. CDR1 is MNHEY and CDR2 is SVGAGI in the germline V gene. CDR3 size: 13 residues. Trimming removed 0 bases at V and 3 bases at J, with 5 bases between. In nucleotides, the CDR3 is TGTGCCAGCAGTTACTCGTCGTACACTGAAGCTTTCTTT. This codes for CASSYSSYTEAFF.

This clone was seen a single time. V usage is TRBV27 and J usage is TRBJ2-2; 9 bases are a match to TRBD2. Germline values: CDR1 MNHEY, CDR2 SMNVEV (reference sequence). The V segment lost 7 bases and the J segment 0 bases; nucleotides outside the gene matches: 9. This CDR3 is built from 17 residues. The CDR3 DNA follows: TGTGCCAGCATAGATGGAGCGGGAGGCTCGAACACCGGGGAGCTGTTTTTT. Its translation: CASIDGAGGSNTGELFF.

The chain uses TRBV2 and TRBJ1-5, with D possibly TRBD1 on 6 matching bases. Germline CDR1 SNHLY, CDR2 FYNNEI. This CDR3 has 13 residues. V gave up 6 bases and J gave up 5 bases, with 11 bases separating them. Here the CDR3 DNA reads TGTGCCAGCAGCTCGGACAGAGATCAGCCCCAGCATTTT. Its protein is CASSSDRDQPQHF.

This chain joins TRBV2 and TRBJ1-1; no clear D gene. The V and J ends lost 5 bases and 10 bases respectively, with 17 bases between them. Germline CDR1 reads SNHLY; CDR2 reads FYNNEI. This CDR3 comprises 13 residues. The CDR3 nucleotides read TGTGCCAGCAGTCCGGAGACCGGTCTGTTAGCTTTCTTT. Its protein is CASSPETGLLAFF.

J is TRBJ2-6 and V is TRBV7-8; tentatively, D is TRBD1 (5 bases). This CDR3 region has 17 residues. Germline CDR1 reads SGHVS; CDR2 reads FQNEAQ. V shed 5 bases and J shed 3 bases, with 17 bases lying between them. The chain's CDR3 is CASSAPDSFLGANVLTF. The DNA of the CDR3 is TGTGCCAGCAGCGCTCCTGACAGTTTCCTTGGGGCCAACGTCCTGACTTTC.

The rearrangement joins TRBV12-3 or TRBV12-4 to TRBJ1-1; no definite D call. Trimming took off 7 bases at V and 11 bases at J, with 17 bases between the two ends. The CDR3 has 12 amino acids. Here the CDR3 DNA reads TGTGCCAGCACCCCGGGATTCGGTCGCGCTTTCTTT. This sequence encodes CASTPGFGRAFF.

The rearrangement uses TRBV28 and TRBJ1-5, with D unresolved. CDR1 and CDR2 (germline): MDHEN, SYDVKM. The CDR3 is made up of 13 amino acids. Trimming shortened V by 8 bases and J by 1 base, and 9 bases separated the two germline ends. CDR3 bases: TGTGCCAGCCGTCTGGAGAGCAATCAGCCCCAGCATTTT. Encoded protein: CASRLESNQPQHF.

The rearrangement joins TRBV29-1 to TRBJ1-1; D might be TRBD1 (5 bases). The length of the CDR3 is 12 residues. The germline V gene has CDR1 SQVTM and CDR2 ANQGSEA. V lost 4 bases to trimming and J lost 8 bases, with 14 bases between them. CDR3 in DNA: TGCAGCGTTGTAGGGGCAGGGAAGGAAGCTTTCTTT. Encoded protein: CSVVGAGKEAFF.

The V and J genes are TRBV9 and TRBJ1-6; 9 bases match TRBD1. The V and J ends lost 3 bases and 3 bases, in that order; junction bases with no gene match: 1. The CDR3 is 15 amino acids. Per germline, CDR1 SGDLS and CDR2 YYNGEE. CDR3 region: CASSGTGDYNSPLHF. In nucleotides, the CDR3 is TGTGCCAGCAGCGGGACAGGGGACTATAATTCACCCCTCCACTTT.